These T cell receptor beta chains were read from a single sample in a study of T cell changes during pregnancy in multiple sclerosis. Assay used: immunoSEQ multiplex PCR; TCRdb lists only in-frame clones, some missing. This sample has tens of thousands of clones; about 92% occur once, and the top ten carry around 1.8%. The material was peripheral blood, obtained after pregnancy. All receptors come from a female donor with multiple sclerosis, enrolled in a pregnancy study. Both conserved end residues are part of each CDR3. D genes are given only for firm matches. Expanded clones get a size class; other rows say once, few or many, or leave the size out.

j_call d_call clone_size v_call cdr3_aa cdr3_nt
TRBJ2-1 - - TRBV2 CASSYNNEQFF TGTGCCAGCAGTTATAACAATGAGCAGTTCTTC
TRBJ2-3 TRBD2 once TRBV28 CASHRTSGRADTQYF TGTGCCAGCCACCGGACTAGCGGGAGAGCAGATACGCAGTATTTT
TRBJ2-5 - - TRBV14 CASSAPTGFGETQYF TGTGCCAGCAGCGCACCTACAGGGTTCGGGGAGACCCAGTACTTC
TRBJ2-1 TRBD1 once TRBV6-6 CASSAGQGNFF TGTGCCAGCAGCGCAGGACAGGGAAACTTCTTC
TRBJ2-2 TRBD2 - TRBV18 CASSPPLKNSGRAGTGELFF TGTGCCAGCTCACCTCCACTTAAGAATAGCGGGAGGGCCGGAACCGGGGAGCTGTTTTTT
TRBJ2-1 TRBD2 - TRBV18 CASSPLAGVSNEQFF TGTGCCAGCTCACCACTAGCGGGAGTATCCAATGAGCAGTTCTTC
TRBJ2-5 - - TRBV19 CASRIRVVWTQYF TGTGCCAGTAGGATCCGGGTGGTATGGACCCAGTACTTC
TRBJ2-7 - - TRBV19 CASSPNTAGGSYEQYF TGTGCCAGTAGCCCTAATACGGCAGGGGGGTCCTACGAGCAGTACTTC
TRBJ2-7 - - TRBV10-3 CAISVGGEGTYEQYF TGTGCCATCAGTGTGGGGGGAGAAGGGACCTACGAGCAGTACTTC
TRBJ2-1 TRBD1 - TRBV4-1 CASRGAGGRNEQFF TGCGCCAGCAGGGGGGCAGGGGGACGAAATGAGCAGTTCTTC
TRBJ2-3 TRBD1 - TRBV9 CASSADRGTDTQYF TGTGCCAGCAGCGCCGACAGGGGGACAGATACGCAGTATTTT
TRBJ2-7 TRBD1 - TRBV7-9 CASSTRGHEQYF TGTGCCAGCAGCACCAGGGGGCACGAGCAGTACTTC
TRBJ1-1 - few TRBV7-2 CASSTSPGVVREAFF TGTGCCAGCAGCACGTCCCCAGGGGTGGTTCGGGAAGCTTTCTTT
TRBJ2-5 - - TRBV7-3 CASSLWGEETQYF TGTGCCAGCAGCCTGTGGGGGGAAGAGACCCAGTACTTC
TRBJ2-1 - - TRBV5-1 CASSRDMNPNEQFF TGCGCCAGCAGCCGGGACATGAACCCCAATGAGCAGTTCTTC
TRBJ2-2 - - TRBV5-6 CASSLAPGTGELFF TGTGCCAGCAGCTTGGCCCCAGGGACCGGGGAGCTGTTTTTT
TRBJ2-3 - - TRBV7-9 CASSLDGRTDTQYF TGTGCCAGCAGCTTAGATGGCCGCACAGATACGCAGTATTTT
TRBJ2-2 - - TRBV7-9 CASSPNRVQTGELFF TGTGCCAGCAGCCCAAACAGGGTTCAAACCGGGGAGCTGTTTTTT